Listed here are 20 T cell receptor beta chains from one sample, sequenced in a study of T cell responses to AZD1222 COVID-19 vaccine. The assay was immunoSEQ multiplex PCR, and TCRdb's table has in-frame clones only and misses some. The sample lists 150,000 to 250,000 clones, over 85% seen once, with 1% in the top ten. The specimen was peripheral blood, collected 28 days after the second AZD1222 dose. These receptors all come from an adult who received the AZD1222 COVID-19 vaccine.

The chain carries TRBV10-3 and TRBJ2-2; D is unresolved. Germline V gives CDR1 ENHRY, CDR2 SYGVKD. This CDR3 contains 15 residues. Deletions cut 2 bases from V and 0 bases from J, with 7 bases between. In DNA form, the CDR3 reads TGTGCCATCAGTGAGACAGTAACGAACACCGGGGAGCTGTTTTTT. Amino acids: CAISETVTNTGELFF.

This CDR3 reads CASSIRDRGPGELFF. As DNA, the CDR3 is TGTGCCAGCAGTATAAGGGACAGGGGGCCCGGGGAGCTGTTTTTT. The V gene is TRBV2, the J gene TRBJ2-2, with 12 bases matching TRBD1. Trimming at V came to 5 bases and at J to 6 bases, leaving 4 bases not matched to a gene. Germline V CDR1 and CDR2: SNHLY, FYNNEI. The CDR3 sequence is 15 residues long.

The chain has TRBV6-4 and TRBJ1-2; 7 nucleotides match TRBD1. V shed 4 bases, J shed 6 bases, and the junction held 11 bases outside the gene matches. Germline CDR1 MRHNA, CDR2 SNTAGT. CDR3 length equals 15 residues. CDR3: CASSVEGGVRNGYTF. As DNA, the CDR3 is TGTGCCAGCAGTGTCGAAGGGGGCGTACGTAATGGCTACACCTTC.

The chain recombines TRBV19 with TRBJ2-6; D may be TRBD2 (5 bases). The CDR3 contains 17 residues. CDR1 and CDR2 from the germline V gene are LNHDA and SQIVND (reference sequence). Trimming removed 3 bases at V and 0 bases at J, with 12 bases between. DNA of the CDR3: TGTGCCAGTAGTATCGGCACGGGGATCTCTGGGGCCAACGTCCTGACTTTC. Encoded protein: CASSIGTGISGANVLTF.

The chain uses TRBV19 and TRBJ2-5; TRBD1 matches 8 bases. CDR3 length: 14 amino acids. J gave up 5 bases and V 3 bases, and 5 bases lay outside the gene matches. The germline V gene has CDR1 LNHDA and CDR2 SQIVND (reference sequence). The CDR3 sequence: CASSIDRGRETQYF. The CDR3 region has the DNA TGTGCCAGTAGTATTGACAGGGGCCGGGAGACCCAGTACTTC.

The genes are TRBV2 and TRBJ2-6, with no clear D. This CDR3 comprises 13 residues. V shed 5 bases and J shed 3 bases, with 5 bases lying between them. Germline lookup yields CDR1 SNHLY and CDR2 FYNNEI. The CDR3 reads CASSSGGANVLTF. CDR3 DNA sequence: TGTGCCAGCAGTTCAGGTGGGGCCAACGTCCTGACTTTC.

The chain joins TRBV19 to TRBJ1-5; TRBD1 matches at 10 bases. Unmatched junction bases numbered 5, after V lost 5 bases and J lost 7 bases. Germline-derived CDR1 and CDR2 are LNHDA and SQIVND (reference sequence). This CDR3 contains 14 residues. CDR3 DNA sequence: TGTGCCAGTAGTGAGGGACAGGGGTGGCAGCCCCAGCATTTT. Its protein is CASSEGQGWQPQHF.

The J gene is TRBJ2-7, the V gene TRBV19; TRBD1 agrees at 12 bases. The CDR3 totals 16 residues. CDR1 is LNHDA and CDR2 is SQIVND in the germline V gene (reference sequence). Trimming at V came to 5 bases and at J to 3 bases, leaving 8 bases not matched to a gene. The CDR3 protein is CASSFSGTGGFYEQYF. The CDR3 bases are TGTGCCAGTAGTTTTTCCGGGACAGGGGGCTTCTACGAGCAGTACTTC.

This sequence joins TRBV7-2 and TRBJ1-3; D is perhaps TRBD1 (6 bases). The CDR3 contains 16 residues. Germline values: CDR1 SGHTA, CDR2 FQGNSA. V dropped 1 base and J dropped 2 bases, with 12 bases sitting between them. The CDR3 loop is CASSLVEGGTGNTIYF. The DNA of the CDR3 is TGTGCCAGCAGCTTAGTCGAGGGGGGGACTGGAAACACCATATATTTT.

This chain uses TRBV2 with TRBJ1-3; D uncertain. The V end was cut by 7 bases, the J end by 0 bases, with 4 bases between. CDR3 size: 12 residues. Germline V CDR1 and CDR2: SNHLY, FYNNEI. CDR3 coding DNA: TGTGCCAGCACCTTCTCTGGAAACACCATATATTTT. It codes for CASTFSGNTIYF.

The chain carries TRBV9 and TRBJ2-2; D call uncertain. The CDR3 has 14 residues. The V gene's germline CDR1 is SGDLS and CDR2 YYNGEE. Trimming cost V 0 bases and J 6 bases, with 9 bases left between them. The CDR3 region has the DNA TGTGCCAGCAGCGTAGGAGGAACGTCCGGGGAGCTGTTTTTT. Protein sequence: CASSVGGTSGELFF.

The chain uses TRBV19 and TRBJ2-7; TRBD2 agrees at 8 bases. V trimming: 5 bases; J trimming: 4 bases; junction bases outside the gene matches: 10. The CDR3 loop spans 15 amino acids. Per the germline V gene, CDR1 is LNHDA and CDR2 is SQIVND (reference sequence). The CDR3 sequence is CASSSRVGGAYEQYF. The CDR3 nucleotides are TGTGCCAGTAGTTCGAGGGTCGGGGGGGCTTACGAGCAGTACTTC.

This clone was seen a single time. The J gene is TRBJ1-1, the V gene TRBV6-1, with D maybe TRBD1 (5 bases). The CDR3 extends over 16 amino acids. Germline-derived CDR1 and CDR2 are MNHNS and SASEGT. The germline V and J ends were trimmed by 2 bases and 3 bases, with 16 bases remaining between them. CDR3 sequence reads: CASSETLVLGDTEAFF. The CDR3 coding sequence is TGTGCCAGCAGTGAAACCCTGGTTCTGGGGGACACTGAAGCTTTCTTT.

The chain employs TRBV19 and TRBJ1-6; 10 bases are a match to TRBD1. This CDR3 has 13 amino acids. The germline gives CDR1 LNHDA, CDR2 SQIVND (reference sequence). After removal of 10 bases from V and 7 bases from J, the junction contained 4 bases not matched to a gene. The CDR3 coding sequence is TGTGCCACCCTGGGACAGGGGAATTCACCCCTCCACTTT. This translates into CATLGQGNSPLHF.

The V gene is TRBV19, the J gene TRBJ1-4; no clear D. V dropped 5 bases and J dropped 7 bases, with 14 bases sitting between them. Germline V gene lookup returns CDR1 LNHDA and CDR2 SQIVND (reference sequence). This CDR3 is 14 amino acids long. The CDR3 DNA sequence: TGTGCCAGTAGTTCACGGACCCGAACTGAAAAACTGTTTTTT. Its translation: CASSSRTRTEKLFF.

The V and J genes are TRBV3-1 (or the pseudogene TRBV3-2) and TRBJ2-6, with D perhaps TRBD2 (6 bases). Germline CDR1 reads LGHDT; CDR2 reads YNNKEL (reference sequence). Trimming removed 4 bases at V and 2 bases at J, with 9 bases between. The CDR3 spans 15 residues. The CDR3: CASSPGRTGANVLTF. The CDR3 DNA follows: TGTGCCAGCAGCCCCGGGAGAACTGGGGCCAACGTCCTGACTTTC.

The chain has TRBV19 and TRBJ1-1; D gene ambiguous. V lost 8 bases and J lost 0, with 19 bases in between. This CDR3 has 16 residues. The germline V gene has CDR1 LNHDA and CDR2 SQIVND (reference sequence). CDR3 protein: CASRNPRGGMNTEAFF. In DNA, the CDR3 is TGTGCCAGTCGCAATCCTCGAGGCGGGATGAACACTGAAGCTTTCTTT.

The CDR3 sequence: CASSGAQGASYEQYF. The CDR3 DNA is TGTGCCAGCAGTGGAGCTCAGGGGGCGTCCTACGAGCAGTACTTC. The V gene is TRBV6-1, the J gene TRBJ2-7, with TRBD1 matching 8 bases. The CDR3 contains 15 residues. Losses at the gene ends were 4 bases for V and 1 base for J; bases not matched to a gene: 6. Germline values: CDR1 MNHNS, CDR2 SASEGT.

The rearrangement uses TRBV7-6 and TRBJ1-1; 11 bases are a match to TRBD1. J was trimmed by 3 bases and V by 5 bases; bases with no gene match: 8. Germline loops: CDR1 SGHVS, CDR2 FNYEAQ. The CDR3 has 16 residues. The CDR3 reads CASSRRTGGLYTEAFF. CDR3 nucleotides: TGTGCCAGCAGCCGGAGGACAGGGGGCTTGTACACTGAAGCTTTCTTT. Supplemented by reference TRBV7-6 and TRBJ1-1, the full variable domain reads GAGVSQSPRYKVTKRGQDVALRCDPISGHVSLYWYRQALGQGPEFLTYFNYEAQQDKSGLPNDRFSAERPEGSISTLTIQRTEQRDSAMYRCASSRRTGGLYTEAFFGQGTRLTVV.

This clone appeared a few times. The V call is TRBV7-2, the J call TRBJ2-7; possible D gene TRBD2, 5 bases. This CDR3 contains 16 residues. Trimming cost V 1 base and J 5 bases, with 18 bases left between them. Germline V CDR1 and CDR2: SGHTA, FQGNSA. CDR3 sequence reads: CASSLVARRSGDEQYF. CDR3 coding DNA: TGTGCCAGCAGCTTAGTCGCCCGACGCAGCGGTGACGAGCAGTACTTC. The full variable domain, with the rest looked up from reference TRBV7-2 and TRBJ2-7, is GAGVSQSPSNKVTEKGKDVELRCDPISGHTALYWYRQSLGQGLEFLIYFQGNSAPDKSGLPSDRFSAERTGGSVSTLTIQRTQQEDSAVYLCASSLVARRSGDEQYFGPGTRLTVT.